The clone carrying this T cell receptor beta chain has only a few counts. The antigen remains undetermined. Germline values: CDR1 SEHNR, CDR2 FQNEAQ (reference sequence). The germline V and J ends were trimmed by 5 bases and 2 bases, with 7 bases remaining between them. CDR3 length: 12 amino acids. Described time point: pre-sensitization, week 0. Treatment indicated: therapeutic diphenylcyclopropenone sensitization with weekly scalp DPC. Suited to DPC and affected by alopecia, the donors ranged from 18 to 70 years old. The study's library attached unique molecular identifiers to single cDNA molecules. TCRdb recomputed calls from the RACE reads with MiXCR, one row per CDR3 protein. The data contain about 85,000 distinct CDR3 sequences, approximately 9% of them singletons. The source of the sample is a study of human T cells and chemical hapten exposure. Study-wide results and limits: High-frequency TCRs, those above 1 in 1000, stayed the same after DPC sensitization. The study found expanded TCRs formed significantly more large CDR3 similarity clusters than controls.

This clonotype was obtained from a man aged 35 to 55 with alopecia areata. Some clones in this sample may be carry-over from other donors' samples. The source material was whole blood, sampled in connection with sensitization to the hapten diphenylcyclopropenone (DPC). The chain combines TRBV7-9 with TRBJ2-7; D remains unclear. The CDR3 sequence: CASSEGTYEQYV. In DNA, the CDR3 is TGTGCCAGCAGCGAAGGGACCTACGAGCAGTACGTC.